This T cell receptor (beta chain) was sequenced in a study of T cell repertoires in cytomegalovirus infection. Across the whole study: Both a matching HLA type and CMV infection were indicated by public TCR beta signatures.

TCRdb independently ran MiXCR on the reads; one entry per CDR3 protein. Of approximately 630,000 distinct CDR3 sequences listed, 20% to 25% are singletons. There are many counts of this clonotype. The antigen is not known. The CDR3 totals 12 residues. Trimming removed 6 bases at V and 3 bases at J, with 6 bases between. In germline, CDR1 is MDHEN, CDR2 SYDVKM. Notes on the study in general: It was HLA-C-restricted CMV-specific TCR beta clonotypes that dominated the response ex vivo. Cumulative frequency of public TCR beta families picked out carriers of CMV plus the relevant HLA.

The sample was CD8+ T cells from PBMCs. The clonotype comes from a human donor in good health (CMV status not recorded). Some clones in this sample may be carry-over from other donors' samples. The genes are TRBV28 and TRBJ2-1; D uncertain. CDR3 bases: TGTGCCAGCAGCTCCCGCTACAATGAGCAGTTCTTC. Protein sequence: CASSSRYNEQFF.